These 3 T cell receptor beta chains share one sample of origin, sequenced in a study of control samples from healthy donors and cancer patients. Profiling relied on immunoSEQ multiplex PCR, and the TCRdb table lists in-frame clones only, not all of them. The sample gives 150,000 or so clones, less than 95% of which show up once; less than 8.5% is in the top ten. Material: blood. Receptors originate from a man younger than 30 in good health.

The genes are TRBV29-1 and TRBJ2-5; TRBD2 matches at 8 bases. The CDR3 runs 13 residues. The germline gives CDR1 SQVTM, CDR2 ANQGSEA. The DNA of the CDR3 is TGCAGGCGGGAGCGGGGGTTCCAAGAGACCCAGTACTTC. As protein: CRRERGFQETQYF.

The chain has TRBV10-2 and TRBJ1-6, with D hard to call. The V gene lost 0 bases and the J gene lost 10 bases, with 7 bases spanning the gap. CDR3 length: 13 residues. Germline CDR1 WSHSY, CDR2 SAAADI. The CDR3 loop reads CASSESTQSPLHF. CDR3 bases: TGCGCCAGCAGTGAGTCGACGCAGTCACCCCTCCACTTT.

This clone showed up many times. This chain connects TRBV6-2 or TRBV6-3 to TRBJ2-2; D gene uncertain. This CDR3 has 12 residues. V was cut by 0 bases and J by 7 bases, with 3 bases left in between. CDR1 is MNHEY and CDR2 is SVGEGT in the germline V gene. CDR3 DNA sequence: TGTGCCAGCAGTTACTCAGGCGGGGAGCTGTTTTTT. As protein: CASSYSGGELFF.